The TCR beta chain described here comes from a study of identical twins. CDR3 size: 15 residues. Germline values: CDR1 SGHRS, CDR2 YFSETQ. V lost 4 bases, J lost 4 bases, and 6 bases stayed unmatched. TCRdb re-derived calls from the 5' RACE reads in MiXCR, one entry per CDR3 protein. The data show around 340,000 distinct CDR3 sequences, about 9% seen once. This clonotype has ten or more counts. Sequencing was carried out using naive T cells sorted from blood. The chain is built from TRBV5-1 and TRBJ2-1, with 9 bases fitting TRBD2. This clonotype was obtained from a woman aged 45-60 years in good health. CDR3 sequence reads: CASSIISGSYNEQFF. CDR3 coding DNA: TGCGCCAGCAGCATAATTAGCGGGAGTTACAATGAGCAGTTCTTC.